These T cell receptor beta chains were read from a single sample in a study of cytomegalovirus exposure and HLA in healthy donors. Assay used: immunoSEQ multiplex PCR; TCRdb lists only in-frame clones, some missing. The sample lists roughly 100,000 clones, around 89% occurring once. Sequenced: PBMCs. The receptors stem from a young woman in good health and CMV-seropositive. Both conserved end residues are part of each CDR3. D genes are given only for firm matches. Rows may omit the clone size; those that give it use once, few, many or a size class.

clone size: .; J gene: TRBJ2-1; V gene: TRBV5-1; D gene: .; CDR3 protein: CASSSLIEQFF; CDR3 DNA: TGCGCCAGCAGCTCACTGATAGAGCAGTTCTTC
clone size: .; J gene: TRBJ2-5; V gene: TRBV2; D gene: TRBD2; CDR3 protein: CASSDPGTSGGDGETQYF; CDR3 DNA: TGTGCCAGCAGTGACCCCGGGACTAGCGGGGGGGACGGGGAGACCCAGTACTTC
clone size: .; J gene: TRBJ2-1; V gene: TRBV5-6; D gene: TRBD1; CDR3 protein: CASSWTGTGAYNEQFF; CDR3 DNA: TGTGCCAGCAGCTGGACCGGGACAGGGGCCTACAATGAGCAGTTCTTC
clone size: few; J gene: TRBJ2-4; V gene: TRBV6-1; D gene: .; CDR3 protein: CASRDSLAKNIQYF; CDR3 DNA: TGTGCCAGCAGGGACAGTTTAGCCAAAAACATTCAGTACTTC
clone size: once; J gene: TRBJ1-2; V gene: TRBV2; D gene: .; CDR3 protein: CASSKGGHGYTF; CDR3 DNA: TGTGCCAGCAGTAAGGGGGGGCATGGCTACACCTTC
clone size: once; J gene: TRBJ1-5; V gene: TRBV28; D gene: TRBD1; CDR3 protein: CANSGGLNQPQHF; CDR3 DNA: TGTGCCAACTCAGGGGGCCTCAATCAGCCCCAGCATTTT
clone size: .; J gene: TRBJ1-5; V gene: TRBV28; D gene: TRBD1; CDR3 protein: CASSSGTGGSRQPQHF; CDR3 DNA: TGTGCCAGCAGTTCCGGGACAGGGGGATCGAGGCAGCCCCAGCATTTT
clone size: .; J gene: TRBJ1-4; V gene: TRBV6-5; D gene: TRBD1; CDR3 protein: CASSSRGQGAEKLFF; CDR3 DNA: TGTGCCAGCAGTTCCCGCGGACAGGGGGCTGAAAAACTGTTTTTT
clone size: .; J gene: TRBJ1-2; V gene: TRBV7-9; D gene: .; CDR3 protein: CASSLAREGSAYTF; CDR3 DNA: TGTGCCAGCAGCTTAGCGCGGGAGGGGTCGGCCTACACCTTC
clone size: .; J gene: TRBJ2-7; V gene: TRBV10-3; D gene: .; CDR3 protein: CAISAQGTYEQYF; CDR3 DNA: TGTGCCATCAGTGCTCAGGGAACCTACGAGCAGTACTTC
clone size: once; J gene: TRBJ1-4; V gene: TRBV6-5; D gene: .; CDR3 protein: CASSYGIGANEKLFF; CDR3 DNA: TGTGCCAGCAGTTACGGGATCGGGGCTAATGAAAAACTGTTTTTT
clone size: .; J gene: TRBJ2-7; V gene: TRBV27; D gene: TRBD1; CDR3 protein: CASSPGQGYEQYF; CDR3 DNA: TGTGCCAGCAGTCCGGGACAGGGCTACGAGCAGTACTTC
clone size: .; J gene: TRBJ2-1; V gene: TRBV11-2; D gene: .; CDR3 protein: CASSLDYVSSSYNEQFF; CDR3 DNA: TGTGCCAGCAGCTTAGATTACGTGTCCAGCTCCTACAATGAGCAGTTCTTC